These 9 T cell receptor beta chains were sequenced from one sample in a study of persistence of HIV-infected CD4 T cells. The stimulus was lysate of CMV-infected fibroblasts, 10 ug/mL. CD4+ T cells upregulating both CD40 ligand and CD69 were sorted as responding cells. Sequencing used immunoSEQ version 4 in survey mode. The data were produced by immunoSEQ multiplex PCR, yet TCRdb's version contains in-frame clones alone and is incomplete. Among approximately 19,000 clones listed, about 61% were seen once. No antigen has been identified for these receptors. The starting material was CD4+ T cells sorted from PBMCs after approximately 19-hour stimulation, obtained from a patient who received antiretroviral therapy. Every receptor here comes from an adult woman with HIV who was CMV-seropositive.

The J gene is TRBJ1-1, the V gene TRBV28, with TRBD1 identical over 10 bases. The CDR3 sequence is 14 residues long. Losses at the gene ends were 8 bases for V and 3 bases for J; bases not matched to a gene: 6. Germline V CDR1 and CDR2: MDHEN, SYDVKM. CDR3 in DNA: TGTGCCAGCCGGACAGGGGGACGGGACACTGAAGCTTTCTTT. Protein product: CASRTGGRDTEAFF.

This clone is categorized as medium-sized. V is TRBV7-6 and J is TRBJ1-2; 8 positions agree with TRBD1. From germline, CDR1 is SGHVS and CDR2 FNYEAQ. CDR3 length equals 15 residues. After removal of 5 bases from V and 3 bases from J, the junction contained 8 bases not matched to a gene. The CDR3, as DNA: TGTGCCAGCAGCCAAACCGACAGGGGATACTATGGCTACACCTTC. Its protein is CASSQTDRGYYGYTF.

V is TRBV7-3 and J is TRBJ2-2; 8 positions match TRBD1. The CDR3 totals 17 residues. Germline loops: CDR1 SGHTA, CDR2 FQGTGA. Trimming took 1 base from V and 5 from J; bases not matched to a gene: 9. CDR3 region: CASSLSPGTGLTGELFF. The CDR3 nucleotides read TGTGCCAGCAGCTTAAGCCCCGGGACAGGTTTAACCGGGGAGCTGTTTTTT.

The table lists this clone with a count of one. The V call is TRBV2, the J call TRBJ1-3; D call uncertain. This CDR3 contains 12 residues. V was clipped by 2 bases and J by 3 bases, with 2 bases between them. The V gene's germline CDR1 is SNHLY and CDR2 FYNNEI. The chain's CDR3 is CASSESGNTIYF. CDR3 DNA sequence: TGTGCCAGCAGTGAAAGTGGAAACACCATATATTTT.

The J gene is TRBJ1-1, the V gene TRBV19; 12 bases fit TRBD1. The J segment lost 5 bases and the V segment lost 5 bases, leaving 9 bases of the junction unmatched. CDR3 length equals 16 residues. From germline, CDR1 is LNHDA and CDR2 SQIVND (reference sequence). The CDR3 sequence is CASSSRGGQGATEAFF. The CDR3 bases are TGTGCCAGTAGTTCTAGAGGGGGACAGGGGGCAACTGAAGCTTTCTTT.

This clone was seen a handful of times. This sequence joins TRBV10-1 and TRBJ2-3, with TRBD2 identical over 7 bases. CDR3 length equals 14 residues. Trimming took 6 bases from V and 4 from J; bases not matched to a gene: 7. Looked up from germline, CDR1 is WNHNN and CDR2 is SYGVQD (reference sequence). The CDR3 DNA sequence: TGCGCCAGCAGCCCCCTTGGGAGGGCAGATACGCAGTATTTT. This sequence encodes CASSPLGRADTQYF.

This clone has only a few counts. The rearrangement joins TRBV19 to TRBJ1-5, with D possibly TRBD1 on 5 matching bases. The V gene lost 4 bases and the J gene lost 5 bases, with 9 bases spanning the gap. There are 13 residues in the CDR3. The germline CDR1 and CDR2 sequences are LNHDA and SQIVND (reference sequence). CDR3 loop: CASSTSRDQPQHF. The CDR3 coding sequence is TGTGCCAGTAGTACGAGCAGGGATCAGCCCCAGCATTTT. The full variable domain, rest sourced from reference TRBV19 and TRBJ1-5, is DGGITQSPKYLFRKEGQNVTLSCEQNLNHDAMYWYRQDPGQGLRLIYYSQIVNDFQKGDIAEGYSVSREKKESFPLTVTSAQKNPTAFYLCASSTSRDQPQHFGDGTRLSIL.

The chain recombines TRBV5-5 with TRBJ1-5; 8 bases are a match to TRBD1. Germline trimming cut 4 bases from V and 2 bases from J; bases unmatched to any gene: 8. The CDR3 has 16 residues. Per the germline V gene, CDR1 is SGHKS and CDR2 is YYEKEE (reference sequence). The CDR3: CASSLMTGAGNQPQHF. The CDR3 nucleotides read TGTGCCAGCAGCCTTATGACAGGGGCGGGCAATCAGCCCCAGCATTTT. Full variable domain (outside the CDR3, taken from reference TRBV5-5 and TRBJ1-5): DAGVTQSPTHLIKTRGQQVTLRCSPISGHKSVSWYQQVLGQGPQFIFQYYEKEERGRGNFPDRFSARQFPNYSSELNVNALLLGDSALYLCASSLMTGAGNQPQHFGDGTRLSIL.

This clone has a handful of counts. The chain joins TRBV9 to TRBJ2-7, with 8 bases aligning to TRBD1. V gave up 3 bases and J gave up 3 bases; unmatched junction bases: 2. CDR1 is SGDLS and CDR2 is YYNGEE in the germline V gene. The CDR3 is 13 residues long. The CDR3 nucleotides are TGTGCCAGCAGCGCAACAGGGGGCTACGAGCAGTACTTC. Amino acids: CASSATGGYEQYF.